This is a list of T cell receptor beta chains from one sample in a study of lymphopenia after photon versus proton radiotherapy. Here immunoSEQ multiplex PCR was the method, and the copy in TCRdb shows in-frame clones only, minus some. The sample carries some 76,000 clones, approximately 90% recorded once. The specimen was peripheral blood, collected from a patient treated with photon-based radiotherapy. Source of these receptors: a woman aged 40 to 50 with cholangiocarcinoma. Both conserved end residues are part of each CDR3. The D gene is left open where the match is weak. A clone size is listed for some rows: how often the clone was seen (once, few, many), or a class if it is expanded.

v_gene,d_gene,abundance,j_gene,CDR3aa,CDR3nt
TRBV9,TRBD1,NA,TRBJ2-2,CASSVSLTGPGELFF,TGTGCCAGCAGCGTTTCCCTGACAGGGCCCGGGGAGCTGTTTTTT
TRBV28,NA,NA,TRBJ1-2,CASSPSIFYGYTF,TGTGCCAGCAGCCCTTCCATTTTCTATGGCTACACCTTC
TRBV5-4,NA,NA,TRBJ2-3,CASSSSDTQYF,TGTGCCAGCAGCTCGTCTGATACGCAGTATTTT
TRBV9,NA,NA,TRBJ2-2,CASSDFDQGLTGELFF,TGTGCCAGCAGCGATTTTGATCAGGGGCTCACCGGGGAGCTGTTTTTT
TRBV6-6,NA,NA,TRBJ2-3,CASSLRQERTNTQYF,TGTGCCAGCAGTTTAAGACAGGAACGCACAAATACGCAGTATTTT
TRBV30,NA,NA,TRBJ2-7,CAWRTPGGESPYEQYF,TGTGCCTGGAGGACCCCCGGGGGCGAAAGCCCTTACGAGCAGTACTTC
TRBV6-5,NA,NA,TRBJ1-1,CASSSTVNTEAFF,TGTGCCAGCAGTTCGACGGTTAACACTGAAGCTTTCTTT
TRBV9,TRBD2,NA,TRBJ2-7,CASSVAPPDSGVPPYEQYF,TGTGCCAGCAGCGTAGCCCCCCCCGATAGCGGGGTACCCCCCTACGAGCAGTACTTC
TRBV5-6,NA,once,TRBJ1-5,CASSWGNQPQHF,TGTGCCAGCAGCTGGGGGAATCAGCCCCAGCATTTT
TRBV28,NA,few,TRBJ1-1,CASSFDREAFF,TGTGCCAGCAGTTTCGACAGGGAAGCTTTCTTT
TRBV18,TRBD1,once,TRBJ1-2,CASSPNSLQGGAYGYTF,TGTGCCAGCTCACCAAACTCCCTTCAGGGGGGCGCCTATGGCTACACCTTC
TRBV5-6,TRBD1,NA,TRBJ1-2,CASSQGQALYGYTF,TGTGCCAGCAGCCAAGGACAGGCCCTCTATGGCTACACCTTC
TRBV5-1,TRBD1,NA,TRBJ1-1,CASGSQGPSPGAFF,TGCGCCAGCGGATCACAGGGGCCGTCCCCGGGAGCTTTCTTT
TRBV28,TRBD1,NA,TRBJ1-5,CASSLLWDSPYQPQHF,TGTGCCAGCAGTTTATTATGGGACAGCCCCTATCAGCCCCAGCATTTT
TRBV7-2,NA,NA,TRBJ2-3,CASSFIGRADTQYF,TGTGCCAGCAGCTTCATAGGACGGGCAGATACGCAGTATTTT
TRBV7-9,NA,NA,TRBJ2-2,CGVGRPNTGELFF,TGTGGCGTGGGGCGACCGAACACCGGGGAGCTGTTTTTT
TRBV4-2,NA,NA,TRBJ1-1,CASSSHGGLNTEAFF,TGTGCCAGCAGCTCCCATGGGGGCCTGAACACTGAAGCTTTCTTT
TRBV27,NA,NA,TRBJ1-2,CASSHQTSDKNYGYTF,TGTGCCAGCAGTCACCAAACCTCCGACAAGAACTATGGCTACACCTTC
TRBV12-2,NA,NA,TRBJ2-7,CASRLYGGAVEQYF,TGTGCAAGTCGCCTCTACGGGGGGGCGGTCGAGCAGTACTTC
TRBV2,NA,NA,TRBJ2-7,CASSDLRRSSYEQYF,TGTGCCAGCAGTGACCTACGCCGGAGCTCCTACGAGCAGTACTTC
TRBV6-6,TRBD2,NA,TRBJ2-5,CASSYSSQRGQETQYF,TGTGCCAGCAGTTACTCGAGCCAGCGGGGTCAAGAGACCCAGTACTTC
TRBV6-5,NA,NA,TRBJ1-1,CASSSDPFEAFF,TGTGCCAGCAGTTCGGACCCCTTCGAAGCTTTCTTT
TRBV10-2,TRBD1,NA,TRBJ1-2,CASSEDRGRINGYTF,TGCGCCAGCAGTGAAGACAGGGGGCGGATAAATGGCTACACCTTC
TRBV7-8,NA,once,TRBJ2-7,CASSFQSYEQYF,TGTGCCAGCAGCTTCCAGTCTTACGAGCAGTACTTC
TRBV7-8,NA,NA,TRBJ2-1,CASSIPEGEWGGGSYNEQFF,TGTGCCAGCAGCATCCCTGAGGGAGAGTGGGGTGGAGGTTCCTACAATGAGCAGTTCTTC
TRBV5-6,NA,NA,TRBJ1-1,CASSGLGRRTTEAFF,TGTGCCAGCAGCGGGCTGGGTAGGCGGACCACTGAAGCTTTCTTT
TRBV7-9,NA,NA,TRBJ1-4,CASSRLTDLNEKLFF,TGTGCCAGCAGCAGACTGACAGACCTTAATGAAAAACTGTTTTTT
TRBV5-4,NA,NA,TRBJ2-1,CASSLGRGKYNEQFF,TGTGCCAGCAGCTTGGGTCGGGGGAAGTACAATGAGCAGTTCTTC